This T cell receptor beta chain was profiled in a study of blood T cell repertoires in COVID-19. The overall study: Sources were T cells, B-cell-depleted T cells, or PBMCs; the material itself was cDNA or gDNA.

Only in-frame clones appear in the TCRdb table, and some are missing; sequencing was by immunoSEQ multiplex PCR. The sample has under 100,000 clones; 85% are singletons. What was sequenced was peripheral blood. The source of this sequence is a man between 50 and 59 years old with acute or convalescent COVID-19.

The CDR3 loop is CASSFWRSGRGEQYF. DNA of the CDR3: TGTGCCAGCAGCTTCTGGAGGTCAGGACGTGGGGAGCAGTACTTC. This chain uses TRBV7-9 with TRBJ2-7, with D possibly TRBD2 on 5 matching bases. The CDR3 spans 15 residues. Trimming shortened V by 3 bases and J by 7 bases, and 19 bases separated the two germline ends. The V gene's germline CDR1 is SEHNR and CDR2 FQNEAQ (reference sequence).